Listed below are T cell receptor beta chains from one sample, sequenced in a study of T cell responses to AZD1222 COVID-19 vaccine. TCRdb keeps only in-frame clones here, not all; method: immunoSEQ multiplex PCR. The repertoire holds about 110,000 clones, with under 95% as singletons. Source: peripheral blood, taken on day 0 of AZD1222 vaccination. Receptors originate from an adult in good health. Both conserved end residues are trimmed from each CDR3. The D gene is left open where the match is weak.

cdr3_aa j_call v_call d_call
ASSIEGGNRSPLH TRBJ1-6 TRBV19 .
ASRQESNQPQH TRBJ1-5 TRBV2 .
ASSPNEKLF TRBJ1-4 TRBV2 .
ASSSTASGNTIY TRBJ1-3 TRBV6-5 .
AWSVLGAEAF TRBJ1-1 TRBV30 .
ASSLNGREQF TRBJ2-1 TRBV12-3/TRBV12-4 .
ASSARQGASYEQY TRBJ2-7 TRBV5-1 TRBD1
ASSSPSGLTNQPQH TRBJ1-5 TRBV28 .
ASSLTSGYNEQF TRBJ2-1 TRBV5-6 TRBD2
ASSVAGNEKLF TRBJ1-4 TRBV9 .